One and the same sample provided the 16 T cell receptor beta chains below, sequenced in a study of CD4+ T cells in melanoma (dated by TCRdb to between 2021 and 2022). To prepare the library, the immunoSEQ multiplex PCR assay was applied. The source is immuneACCESS, and TCRdb retained only in-frame sequences with V and J called. Part of the clones is not carried over; for the studies checked, unresolved V genes explain less than half of this, and the remainder is unexplained. The table for this sample lists about 140,000 clones; around nine tenths of them were counted only once. About 1.5% of the sample comes from the top ten. The receptor set was obtained from a human donor with melanoma.

The V gene is TRBV7-9, the J gene TRBJ2-2; 9 nucleotides agree with TRBD2. The CDR3 runs 17 residues. V dropped 5 bases and J dropped 6; count of bases not matched to a gene: 13. The germline V gene encodes CDR1 SEHNR and CDR2 FQNEAQ (reference sequence). CDR3 sequence (DNA): TGTGCCAGCAGCCCTCCGTCTTCCGCGGGGGGGCCCGGGGAGCTGTTTTTT. It translates to CASSPPSSAGGPGELFF.

The genes are TRBV7-2 and TRBJ2-5, with 8 nucleotides matching TRBD2. CDR3 length equals 14 residues. Germline V lookup: CDR1 SGHTA, CDR2 FQGNSA. J was trimmed by 5 bases and V by 5 bases; bases with no gene match: 7. Here the CDR3 reads CASSAGGAGETQYF. Written as DNA, the CDR3 is TGTGCCAGCAGCGCCGGGGGGGCCGGGGAGACCCAGTACTTC.

CDR3 nucleotide sequence: TGTGCCAGCAGCGACCCTGGACGTGGGTTTAGATATGGCTACACCTTC. It codes for CASSDPGRGFRYGYTF. V gene TRBV9 combines with J gene TRBJ1-2, with unresolved D. CDR1 is SGDLS and CDR2 is YYNGEE in the germline V gene. The CDR3 covers 16 residues. V was shortened by 3 bases and J by 5 bases, with 20 bases between the two germline ends. The entire variable domain, with the rest obtained from reference TRBV9 and TRBJ1-2, is as follows: DSGVTQTPKHLITATGQRVTLRCSPRSGDLSVYWYQQSLDQGLQFLIQYYNGEERAKGNILERFSAQQFPDLHSELNLSSLELGDSALYFCASSDPGRGFRYGYTFGSGTRLTVV.

The chain couples TRBV14 to TRBJ1-2; 8 nucleotides align to TRBD1. The CDR3 covers 16 residues. J gave up 4 bases and V 3 bases, and 10 bases lay outside the gene matches. Per germline, CDR1 SGHDN and CDR2 FVKESK. The CDR3 here is CASSQLDPDRGYGYTF. In nucleotides, the CDR3 is TGTGCCAGCAGCCAGCTGGACCCCGACAGGGGCTATGGCTACACCTTC. The full variable domain, in which reference TRBV14 and TRBJ1-2 provide the parts outside the CDR3, is EAGVTQFPSHSVIEKGQTVTLRCDPISGHDNLYWYRRVMGKEIKFLLHFVKESKQDESGMPNNRFLAERTGGTYSTLKVQPAELEDSGVYFCASSQLDPDRGYGYTFGSGTRLTVV.

The rearrangement joins TRBV5-6 to TRBJ2-5; 7 bases align to TRBD2. With V trimmed by 1 base and J by 5 bases, 5 bases remained unmatched. CDR1 and CDR2 from the germline V gene are SGHDT and YYEEEE. The length of the CDR3 is 14 residues. The CDR3 DNA follows: TGTGCCAGCAGCTTGAGCGGGACCCCTGAGACCCAGTACTTC. Translation: CASSLSGTPETQYF.

The rearrangement joins TRBV4-1 to TRBJ1-1; D unresolved. Trimming left V 2 bases short and J 0 bases short, with 10 bases between. This CDR3 spans 15 amino acids. The germline gives CDR1 MGHRA, CDR2 YSYEKL. In nucleotides, the CDR3 is TGCGCCAGCAGCCAATCAGAGGGTGTGAACACTGAAGCTTTCTTT. It is translated as CASSQSEGVNTEAFF.

This chain links TRBV25-1 with TRBJ2-5; D is unclear. CDR3 size: 11 residues. V dropped 6 bases and J dropped 4 bases, with 6 bases sitting between them. CDR1 is MGHDK, CDR2 SYGVNS, per germline. The CDR3: CASSLGETQYF. The DNA of the CDR3 is TGTGCCAGCAGCCTGGGAGAGACCCAGTACTTC.

The chain joins TRBV18 to TRBJ1-1; the D gene is possibly TRBD1 (6 bases). V lost 3 bases, J lost 1 base, and 12 bases lay in between. The CDR3 has 15 amino acids. Germline V gene lookup returns CDR1 KGHSH and CDR2 LQKENI. In nucleotides, the CDR3 is TGTGCCAGCTCACCTCTAGGAGGGGGGAACACTGAAGCTTTCTTT. Encoded protein: CASSPLGGGNTEAFF. Full variable domain (remainder filled in from reference TRBV18 and TRBJ1-1): NAGVMQNPRHLVRRRGQEARLRCSPMKGHSHVYWYRQLPEEGLKFMVYLQKENIIDESGMPKERFSAEFPKEGPSILRIQQVVRGDSAAYFCASSPLGGGNTEAFFGQGTRLTVV.

This clone was seen a single time. V gene TRBV6-5 combines with J gene TRBJ1-1, with TRBD1 as a possible D gene (6 bases). This CDR3 region has 15 residues. Germline V gene sequence: CDR1 MNHEY, CDR2 SVGAGI. V gave up 0 bases and J gave up 4 bases, with 12 bases separating them. CDR3 DNA: TGTGCCAGCAGTTACTCGCAGAGGGGGGTCACTGAAGCTTTCTTT. It encodes CASSYSQRGVTEAFF.

This chain joins TRBV19 and TRBJ1-6; D call uncertain. CDR3 length: 15 amino acids. Trimming shortened V by 3 bases and J by 7 bases, and 13 bases separated the two germline ends. The V gene's germline CDR1 is LNHDA and CDR2 SQIVND (reference sequence). The CDR3 region is CASSMFVQKNSPLHF. In DNA, the CDR3 is TGTGCCAGTAGTATGTTCGTCCAGAAGAATTCACCCCTCCACTTT.

The rearrangement links TRBV7-2 to TRBJ2-7; the D gene is possibly TRBD2 (6 bases). V shed 1 base and J shed 3 bases, with 10 bases lying between them. The CDR3 contains 14 residues. CDR1 and CDR2 (germline): SGHTA, FQGNSA. CDR3 sequence (DNA): TGTGCCAGCAGCTTAGGGGGGGAATTCTACGAGCAGTACTTC. Protein product: CASSLGGEFYEQYF. Together with reference TRBV7-2 and TRBJ2-7, the CDR3 gives the full variable domain: GAGVSQSPSNKVTEKGKDVELRCDPISGHTALYWYRQSLGQGLEFLIYFQGNSAPDKSGLPSDRFSAERTGGSVSTLTIQRTQQEDSAVYLCASSLGGEFYEQYFGPGTRLTVT.

The V and J genes are TRBV7-6 and TRBJ2-2; no clear D. Trimming stripped 3 bases from V and 0 bases from J, with 14 bases between. The germline V gene encodes CDR1 SGHVS and CDR2 FNYEAQ. The CDR3 extends over 17 amino acids. CDR3 in amino acids: CASSFLPPGANTGELFF. The CDR3 region has the DNA TGTGCCAGCAGCTTCCTCCCTCCAGGCGCGAACACCGGGGAGCTGTTTTTT.

The rearrangement joins TRBV6-5 to TRBJ1-4; 8 nucleotides match TRBD1. The junction had 11 bases not matched to a gene; V was cut back by 7 bases and J by 13 bases. Germline V gene lookup returns CDR1 MNHEY and CDR2 SVGAGI. The CDR3 runs 13 residues. The CDR3 loop reads CASTGQGGSGLFF. CDR3 sequence (DNA): TGTGCCAGCACCGGACAGGGAGGGAGCGGACTGTTTTTT.

This clone turned up a few times. This chain links TRBV4-1 with TRBJ1-1; TRBD1 agrees at 10 bases. This CDR3 has 16 residues. With V trimmed by 3 bases and J by 0 bases, 4 bases remained unmatched. Germline-derived CDR1 and CDR2 are MGHRA and YSYEKL. The CDR3 sequence is CASSQSTGGVNTEAFF. The CDR3 DNA reads as TGCGCCAGCAGCCAGTCGACAGGGGGCGTGAACACTGAAGCTTTCTTT.

This chain joins TRBV4-2 and TRBJ1-1, with D tentatively TRBD1 (5 bases). Trimming took off 0 bases at V and 4 bases at J, with 9 bases between the two ends. The CDR3 covers 14 residues. Germline V lookup: CDR1 LGHNA, CDR2 YNFKEQ. This CDR3 reads CASSQDPRATEAFF. The CDR3 DNA reads as TGTGCCAGCAGCCAAGACCCCAGGGCCACTGAAGCTTTCTTT.

The chain has TRBV9 and TRBJ2-1; 8 bases map to TRBD1. In germline, CDR1 is SGDLS, CDR2 YYNGEE. There are 15 residues in the CDR3. V shed 4 bases and J 0 bases; nucleotides not matched to a gene: 3. CDR3 sequence: CASSRTGGSYNEQFF. The CDR3 nucleotides are TGTGCCAGCAGCCGAACAGGGGGCTCCTACAATGAGCAGTTCTTC.